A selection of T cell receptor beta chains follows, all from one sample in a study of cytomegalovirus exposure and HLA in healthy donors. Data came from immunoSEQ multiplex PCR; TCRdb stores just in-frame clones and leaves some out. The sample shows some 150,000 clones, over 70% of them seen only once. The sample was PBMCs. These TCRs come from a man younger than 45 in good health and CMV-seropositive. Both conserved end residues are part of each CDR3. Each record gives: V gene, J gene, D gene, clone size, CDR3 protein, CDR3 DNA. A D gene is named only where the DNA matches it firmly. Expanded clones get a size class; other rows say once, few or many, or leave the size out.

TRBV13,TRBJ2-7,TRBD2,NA,CASSPVRGRFYEQYF,TGTGCCAGCAGCCCCGTTCGCGGGAGGTTCTACGAGCAGTACTTC
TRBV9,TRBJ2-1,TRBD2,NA,CASSAPAGGSYNEQFF,TGTGCCAGCAGCGCCCCAGCGGGAGGATCCTACAATGAGCAGTTCTTC
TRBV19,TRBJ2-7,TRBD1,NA,CATQWRQGYEQYF,TGTGCCACCCAATGGAGACAGGGGTACGAGCAGTACTTC
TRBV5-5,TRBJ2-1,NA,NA,CASSLAPVPSYNEQFF,TGTGCCAGCAGCTTGGCCCCGGTACCATCCTACAATGAGCAGTTCTTC
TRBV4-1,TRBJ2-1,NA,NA,CASSQELFPDNEQFF,TGCGCCAGCAGCCAAGAACTTTTCCCGGACAATGAGCAGTTCTTC
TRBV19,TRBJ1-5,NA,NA,CASSMTGDSNQPQHF,TGTGCCAGTAGCATGACAGGAGATAGCAATCAGCCCCAGCATTTT
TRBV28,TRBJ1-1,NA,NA,CASSLGRDTEAFF,TGTGCCAGCAGTTTAGGGCGGGACACTGAAGCTTTCTTT
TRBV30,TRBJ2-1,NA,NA,CAWRSSYNEQFF,TGTGCCTGGAGGAGCTCCTACAATGAGCAGTTCTTC
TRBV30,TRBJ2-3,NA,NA,CAWSRSSSTDTQYF,TGTGCCTGGAGTAGGAGTAGTAGCACAGATACGCAGTATTTT
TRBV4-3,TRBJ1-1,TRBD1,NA,CASSQDRQGGTEAFF,TGCGCCAGCAGCCAAGATAGGCAGGGGGGCACTGAAGCTTTCTTT
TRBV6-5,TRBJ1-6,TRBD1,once,CASSPTGIYNSPLHF,TGTGCCAGCAGCCCGACAGGGATCTATAATTCACCCCTCCACTTT
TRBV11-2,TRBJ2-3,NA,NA,CASSLDSYDTQYF,TGTGCCAGCAGCTTGGACTCATACGATACGCAGTATTTT
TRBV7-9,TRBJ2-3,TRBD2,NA,CASSQGLAGAVDTQYF,TGTGCCAGCAGCCAGGGACTAGCGGGAGCAGTAGATACGCAGTATTTT
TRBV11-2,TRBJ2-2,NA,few,CASSPLVTGELFF,TGTGCCAGCAGCCCTCTTGTCACCGGGGAGCTGTTTTTT
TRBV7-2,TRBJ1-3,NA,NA,CASSPHRAGISGNTIYF,TGTGCCAGCAGCCCCCATCGGGCGGGGATCTCTGGAAACACCATATATTTT
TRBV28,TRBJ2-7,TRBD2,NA,CASSSTNGLAGVGEQYF,TGTGCCAGCAGTTCTACTAACGGACTAGCGGGAGTGGGAGAGCAGTACTTC
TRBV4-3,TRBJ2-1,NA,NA,CASSRDGPPAGNEQFF,TGCGCCAGCAGCCGAGACGGCCCCCCGGCGGGGAATGAGCAGTTCTTC
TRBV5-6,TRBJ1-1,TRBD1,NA,CASSFKQGIYTEAFF,TGTGCCAGCAGCTTTAAACAGGGGATCTACACTGAAGCTTTCTTT
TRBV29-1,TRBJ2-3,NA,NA,CSVDRGTDTQYF,TGCAGCGTTGATCGGGGGACAGATACGCAGTATTTT
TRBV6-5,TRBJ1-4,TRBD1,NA,CASRNQGAGNEKLFF,TGTGCCAGCAGGAACCAGGGGGCAGGGAATGAAAAACTGTTTTTT
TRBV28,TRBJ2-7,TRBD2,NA,CASSPLAERVSYEQYF,TGTGCCAGCAGTCCACTAGCGGAGAGAGTTTCCTACGAGCAGTACTTC
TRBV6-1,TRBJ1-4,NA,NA,CASSEGTANEKLFF,TGTGCCAGCAGTGAAGGGACAGCTAATGAAAAACTGTTTTTT
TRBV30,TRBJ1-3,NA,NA,CAWSVGLLSRQSSGNTIYF,TGTGCCTGGAGTGTAGGCCTCCTCTCCCGACAGTCCTCTGGAAACACCATATATTTT
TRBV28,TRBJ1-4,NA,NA,CASVGRLSEKLFF,TGTGCCAGCGTCGGCAGGCTTAGTGAAAAACTGTTTTTT
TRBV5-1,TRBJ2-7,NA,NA,CASSLREPSYEQYF,TGCGCCAGCAGCCTAAGAGAGCCCTCCTACGAGCAGTACTTC
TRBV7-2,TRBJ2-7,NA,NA,CASSPRSLVYEQYF,TGTGCCAGCAGCCCACGAAGTTTAGTCTACGAGCAGTACTTC
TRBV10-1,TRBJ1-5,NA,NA,CASSDRVLKSQPQHF,TGCGCCAGCAGTGATCGGGTTCTCAAATCTCAGCCCCAGCATTTT
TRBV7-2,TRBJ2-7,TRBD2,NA,CASSSSLGGRYEQYF,TGTGCCAGCAGCTCGTCACTGGGAGGGAGGTACGAGCAGTACTTC